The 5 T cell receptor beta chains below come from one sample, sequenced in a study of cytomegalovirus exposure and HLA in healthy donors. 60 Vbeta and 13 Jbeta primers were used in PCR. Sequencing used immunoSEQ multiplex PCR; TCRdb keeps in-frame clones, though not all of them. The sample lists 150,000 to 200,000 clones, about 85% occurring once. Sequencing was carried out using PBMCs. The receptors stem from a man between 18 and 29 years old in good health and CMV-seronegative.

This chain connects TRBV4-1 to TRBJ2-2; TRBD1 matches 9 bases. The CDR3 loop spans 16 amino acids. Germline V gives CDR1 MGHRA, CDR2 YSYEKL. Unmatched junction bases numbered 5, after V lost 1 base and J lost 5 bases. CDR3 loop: CASSQGTGEETGELFF. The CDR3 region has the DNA TGCGCCAGCAGCCAAGGGACAGGGGAAGAGACCGGGGAGCTGTTTTTT.

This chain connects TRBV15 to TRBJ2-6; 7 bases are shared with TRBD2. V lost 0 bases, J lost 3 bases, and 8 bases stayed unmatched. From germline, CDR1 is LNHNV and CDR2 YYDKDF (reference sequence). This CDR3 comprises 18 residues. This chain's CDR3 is CATSRDRIGGSGANVLTF. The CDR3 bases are TGTGCCACCAGCAGAGACCGGATCGGGGGGAGTGGGGCCAACGTCCTGACTTTC.

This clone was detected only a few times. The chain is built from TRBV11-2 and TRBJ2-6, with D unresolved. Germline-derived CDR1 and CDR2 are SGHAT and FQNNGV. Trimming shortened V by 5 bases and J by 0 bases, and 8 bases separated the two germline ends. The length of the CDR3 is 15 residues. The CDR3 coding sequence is TGTGCCAGCAGCCCCGGTCACTCTGGGGCCAACGTCCTGACTTTC. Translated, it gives CASSPGHSGANVLTF.

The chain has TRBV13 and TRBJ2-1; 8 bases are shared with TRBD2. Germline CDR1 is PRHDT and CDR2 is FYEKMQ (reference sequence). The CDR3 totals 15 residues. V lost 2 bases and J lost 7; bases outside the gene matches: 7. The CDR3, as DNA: TGTGCCAGCAGCTTACTAGCGGGTGGGGGAAATGAGCAGTTCTTC. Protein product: CASSLLAGGGNEQFF.

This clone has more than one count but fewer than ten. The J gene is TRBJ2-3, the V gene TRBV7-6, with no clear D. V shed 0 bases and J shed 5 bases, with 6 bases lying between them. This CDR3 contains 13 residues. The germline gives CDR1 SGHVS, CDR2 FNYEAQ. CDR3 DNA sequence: TGTGCCAGCAGCTTAGCGGTGCGAGATACGCAGTATTTT. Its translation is CASSLAVRDTQYF.